Reported below is one T cell receptor beta chain. Those enrolled in Seattle joined during active infection and were followed longitudinally afterward. Original methodology: By means of reference gene primer amplification, nucleated cell counts were estimated. The data were produced by immunoSEQ multiplex PCR, yet TCRdb's version contains in-frame clones alone and is incomplete. D and trimming were read from the DNA, whereas the V and J calls and clone size are those reported in that table. The sample shows around 140,000 clones, approximately 89% of them seen only once. The sample originates from a study of blood T cell repertoires in COVID-19. Background on the study: Whether acute or convalescent, the COVID-19 samples came from the United States, Italy and Spain. T cells, B-cell-depleted T cells, or PBMCs provided the cDNA or gDNA that served as material.

Germline loops: CDR1 SNHLY, CDR2 FYNNEI. Trimming took off 7 bases at V and 0 bases at J, with 9 bases between the two ends. There are 14 residues in the CDR3. The sequenced sample was peripheral blood. This sequence was found in a woman in her 70s with COVID-19, enrolled during active disease. The chain uses TRBV2 and TRBJ2-2, with D perhaps matching TRBD2 (6 bases). DNA for the CDR3: TGTGCCAGCACTGCGGGATCGAACACCGGGGAGCTGTTTTTT. This gives the protein CASTAGSNTGELFF.